The following is a T cell receptor beta chain sequence with its context. Its antigen is as yet unknown. The record originates from a study of CD8+CD57+ T cells in acquired aplastic anemia. The wider study: DNA recovered from sorted CD4+ and CD8+ cells had a mean of about 3 ug. Healthy donors yielded roughly 9.8 million CD4+ cell reads on average. Study findings and constraints: Shared by patients and controls, just under 30 CD8+ CDR3s were abundant in patients. Significant differences in CD8+ Simpson's diversity were not observed between patients and controls.

The CDR3 extends over 13 amino acids. V was pared by 4 bases and J by 0 bases, with 5 bases between. In germline, CDR1 is MGHDK, CDR2 SYGVNS. Profiling of TCR beta VDJ combinations and CDR3 sequences used genomic DNA as template. From the reads, TCRdb called clonotypes with MiXCR, one entry per CDR3 protein. The sample consists of around 140,000 distinct CDR3 sequences, 41% of them appearing once. The material sequenced was sorted CD4+, CD8+, or CD8+CD57+ T cells (not recorded which) from PBMCs. The clonotype was recovered from a human donor in good health, serving as a control. The rearrangement joins TRBV25-1 to TRBJ2-3, with D unresolved. The CDR3 nucleotides are TGTGCCAGCAGTGTAACTAGCACAGATACGCAGTATTTT. This gives the protein CASSVTSTDTQYF.